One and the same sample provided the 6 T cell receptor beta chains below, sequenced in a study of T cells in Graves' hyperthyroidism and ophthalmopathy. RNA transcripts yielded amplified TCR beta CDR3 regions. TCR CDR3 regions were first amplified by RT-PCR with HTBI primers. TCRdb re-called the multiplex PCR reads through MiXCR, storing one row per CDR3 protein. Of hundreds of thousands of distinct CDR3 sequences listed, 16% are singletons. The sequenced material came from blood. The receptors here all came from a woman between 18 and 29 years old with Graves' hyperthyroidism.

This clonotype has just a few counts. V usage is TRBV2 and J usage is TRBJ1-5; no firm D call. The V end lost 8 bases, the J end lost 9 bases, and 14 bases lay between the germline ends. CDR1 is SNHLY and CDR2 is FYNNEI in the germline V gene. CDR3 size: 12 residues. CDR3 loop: CASRGSEGPQHF. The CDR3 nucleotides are TGTGCCAGCCGCGGGTCCGAGGGGCCCCAGCATTTT.

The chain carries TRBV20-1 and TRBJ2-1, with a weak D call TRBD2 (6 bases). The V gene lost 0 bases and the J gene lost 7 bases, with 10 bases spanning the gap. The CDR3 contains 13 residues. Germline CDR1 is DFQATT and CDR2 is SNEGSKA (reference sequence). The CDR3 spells CSARDTSKNEQFF. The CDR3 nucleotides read TGCAGTGCTAGAGATACTAGCAAGAATGAGCAGTTCTTC.

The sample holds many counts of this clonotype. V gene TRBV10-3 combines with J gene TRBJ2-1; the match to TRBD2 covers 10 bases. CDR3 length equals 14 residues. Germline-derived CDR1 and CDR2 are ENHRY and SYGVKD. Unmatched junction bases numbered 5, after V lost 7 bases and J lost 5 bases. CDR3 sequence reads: CAITQREGNNEQFF. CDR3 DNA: TGTGCCATCACTCAGCGGGAGGGGAACAATGAGCAGTTCTTC.

The DNA for the CDR3 is TGCGCCAGCAGCTCCTACCCTGGACAGGGGGTCTACGAGCAGTACTTC. It specifies CASSSYPGQGVYEQYF. V usage is TRBV5-1 and J usage is TRBJ2-7; 10 bases are a match to TRBD1. This CDR3 has 16 residues. Germline assignment: CDR1 SGHRS and CDR2 YFSETQ. J was trimmed by 3 bases and V by 3 bases; bases with no gene match: 9.

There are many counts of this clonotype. The CDR3 loop reads CASSLGESYNEQFF. The CDR3 region has the DNA TGTGCCAGCAGCTTAGGGGAGTCCTACAATGAGCAGTTCTTC. V and J are TRBV7-9 and TRBJ2-1; D might be TRBD2 (5 bases). Germline values: CDR1 SEHNR, CDR2 FQNEAQ (reference sequence). V gave up 1 base and J gave up 1 base, with 5 bases separating them. The CDR3 spans 14 residues.

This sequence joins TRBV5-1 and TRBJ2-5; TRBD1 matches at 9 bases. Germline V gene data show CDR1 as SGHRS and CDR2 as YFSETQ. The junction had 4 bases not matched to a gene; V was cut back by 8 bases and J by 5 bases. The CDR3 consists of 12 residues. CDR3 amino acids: CASHDRGETQYF. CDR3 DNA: TGCGCCAGTCACGACAGGGGGGAGACCCAGTACTTC.